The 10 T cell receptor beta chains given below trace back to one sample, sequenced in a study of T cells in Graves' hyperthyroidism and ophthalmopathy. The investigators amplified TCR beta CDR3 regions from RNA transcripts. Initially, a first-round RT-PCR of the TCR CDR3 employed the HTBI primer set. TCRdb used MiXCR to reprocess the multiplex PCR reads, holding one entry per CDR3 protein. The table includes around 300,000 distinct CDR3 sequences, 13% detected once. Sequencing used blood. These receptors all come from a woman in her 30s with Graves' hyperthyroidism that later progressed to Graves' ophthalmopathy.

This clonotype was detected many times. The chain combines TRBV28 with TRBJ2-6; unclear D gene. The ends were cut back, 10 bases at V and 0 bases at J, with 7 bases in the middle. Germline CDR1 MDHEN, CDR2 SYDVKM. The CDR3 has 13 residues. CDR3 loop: CATRSSGANVLTF. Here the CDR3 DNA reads TGTGCCACCCGAAGCTCTGGGGCCAACGTCCTGACTTTC.

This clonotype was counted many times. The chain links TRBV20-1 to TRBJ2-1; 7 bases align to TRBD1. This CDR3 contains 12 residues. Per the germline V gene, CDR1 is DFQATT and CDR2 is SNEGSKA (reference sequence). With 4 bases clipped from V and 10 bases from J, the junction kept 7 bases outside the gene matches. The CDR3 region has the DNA TGCAGTGCTACTCGGACAGGTTCAGAGCAGTTCTTC. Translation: CSATRTGSEQFF.

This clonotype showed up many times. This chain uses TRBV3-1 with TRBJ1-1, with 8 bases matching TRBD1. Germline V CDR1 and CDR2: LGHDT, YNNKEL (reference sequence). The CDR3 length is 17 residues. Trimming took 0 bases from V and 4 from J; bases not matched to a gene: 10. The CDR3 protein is CASSQDPVRTGSTEAFF. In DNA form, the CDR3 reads TGTGCCAGCAGCCAAGATCCGGTTCGGACAGGGAGCACTGAAGCTTTCTTT.

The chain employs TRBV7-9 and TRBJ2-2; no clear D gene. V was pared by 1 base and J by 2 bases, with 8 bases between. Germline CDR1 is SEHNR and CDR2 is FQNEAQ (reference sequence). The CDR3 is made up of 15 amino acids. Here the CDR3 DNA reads TGTGCCAGCAGCTTAGGAGAAATCAACACCGGGGAGCTGTTTTTT. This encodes CASSLGEINTGELFF.

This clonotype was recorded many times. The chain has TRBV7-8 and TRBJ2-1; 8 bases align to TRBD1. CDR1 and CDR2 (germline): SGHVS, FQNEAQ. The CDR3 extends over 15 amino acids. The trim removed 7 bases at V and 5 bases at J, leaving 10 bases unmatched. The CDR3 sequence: CASNQPGTGNNEQFF. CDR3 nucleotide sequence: TGTGCCAGCAACCAACCCGGGACAGGAAACAATGAGCAGTTCTTC.

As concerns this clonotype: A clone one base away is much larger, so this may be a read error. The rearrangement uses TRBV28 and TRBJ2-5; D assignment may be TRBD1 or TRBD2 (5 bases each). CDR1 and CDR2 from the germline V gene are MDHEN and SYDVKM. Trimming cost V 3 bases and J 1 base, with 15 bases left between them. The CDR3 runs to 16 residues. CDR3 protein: CASSFSGTPPQETQYF. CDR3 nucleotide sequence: TGTGCCAGCAGTTTTTCCGGGACCCCCCCCCAAGAGACCCAGTACTTC.

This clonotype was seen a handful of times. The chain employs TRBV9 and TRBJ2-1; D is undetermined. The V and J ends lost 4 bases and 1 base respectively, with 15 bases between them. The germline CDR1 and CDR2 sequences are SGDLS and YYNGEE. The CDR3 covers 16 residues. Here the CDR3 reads CASSSDIRYSYNEQFF. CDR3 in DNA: TGTGCCAGCAGCTCCGACATAAGGTATTCCTACAATGAGCAGTTCTTC.

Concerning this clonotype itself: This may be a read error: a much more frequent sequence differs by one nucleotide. CDR3 amino acids: CASSEAGAGGYTF. The DNA of the CDR3 is TGTGCCAGCAGTGAAGCAGGGGCGGGCGGCTACACCTTC. V gene TRBV6-1 combines with J gene TRBJ1-2; the D gene is possibly TRBD1 (5 bases). CDR1 is MNHNS and CDR2 is SASEGT in the germline V gene. The CDR3 is 13 residues long. Deletions cut 0 bases from V and 8 bases from J, with 10 bases between.

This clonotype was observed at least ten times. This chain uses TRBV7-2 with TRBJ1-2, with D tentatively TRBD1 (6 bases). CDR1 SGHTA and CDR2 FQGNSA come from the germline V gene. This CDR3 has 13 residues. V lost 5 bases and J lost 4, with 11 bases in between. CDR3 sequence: CASSTTGAYGYTF. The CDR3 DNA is TGTGCCAGCAGCACGACAGGAGCCTATGGCTACACCTTC.

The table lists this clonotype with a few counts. This CDR3 reads CASSIGGRTLDEQFF. The CDR3 nucleotides are TGTGCCAGTAGTATAGGCGGGAGGACTCTCGATGAGCAGTTCTTC. J is TRBJ2-1 and V is TRBV19, with 8 bases aligning to TRBD2. Germline CDR1 reads LNHDA; CDR2 reads SQIVND (reference sequence). This CDR3 region has 15 residues. V was clipped by 1 base and J by 8 bases; unmatched bases: 7.